This TCR beta chain was profiled in a study of neurological immune-mediated disorders. TCRdb independently ran MiXCR on the 5' RACE reads; one entry per CDR3 protein. The data show approximately 48,000 distinct CDR3 sequences, about 13% seen once. Study-wide results and limits: Private repertoires in all groups were suggested by the finding that expanded clones across subjects shared no CDR3 amino acid sequences.

The time point: longitudinal time-point 3. This clonotype was recorded many times. Its antigen is unknown. The sequence came from a male donor with HTLV-1-associated myelopathy (HAM/TSP). What was sequenced was PBMCs.

The CDR3 DNA sequence: TGCGCCAGCAGAGGGACAGCCCTGGGAAACACCATATATTTT. It encodes CASRGTALGNTIYF. The chain uses TRBV5-1 and TRBJ1-3; 7 nucleotides match TRBD1. The CDR3 is 14 amino acids. V gave up 5 bases and J gave up 4 bases; unmatched junction bases: 6. Looked up from germline, CDR1 is SGHRS and CDR2 is YFSETQ.